Here is one T cell receptor beta chain with its context. Its target antigen remains unknown. Per-nucleotide qualities are absent, and no much larger clonotype sits a single base away. This sample was taken from a study of cytotoxic CD8 clonotypes in ibrutinib-treated CLL (dated by TCRdb to the early 2020s). Some background on the complete study: The cohort was composed of under 12 relapsed/refractory and approximately 16 treatment-naive patients; IGHV unmutated status was identified in approximately 18 patients. Partial responses were observed in 24 patients and complete responses in 2; after a median follow-up of around 68 months, remission was maintained in approximately 14 patients and progression was observed in approximately 12. Samples at response were collected after a median of 12 months of treatment, with a range of roughly 6 to 40 months. An average of approximately 260,000 productive templates and around 100,000 productive rearrangements was obtained per sample. Longitudinal samples were available for about 30% of the roughly 86 trial participants. Cryopreserved peripheral blood mononuclear cells were collected at three points: before therapy, at response, and at either sustained remission or disease progression. Patients were still on ibrutinib when every remission and progressive disease sample was collected. Points the paper makes about the study in general: Clonality increased at ibrutinib response, stayed stable in sustained remission, and fell back toward baseline at progression. Public clonotypes were found to be uncommon and were observed to contract or remain stable during treatment; the increase in clonality was shown to reflect expansion of private clonotypes at ibrutinib response. Baseline clonality exceeded that of age-matched healthy donors and correlated strongly with circulating CD8+ T-cell counts. Sampling times were not matched between sustained-remission and progressing patients, and lymph node repertoires were not studied.

The time point label corresponds to: 12 months on ibrutinib. For TCR beta library preparation, roughly 2.1 micrograms of genomic DNA were isolated from cryopreserved PBMCs. Longitudinal blood samples from CLL patients receiving ibrutinib monotherapy were subjected to high-throughput TCR beta sequencing. Patients were enrolled in a phase 2 open-label single-center ibrutinib monotherapy trial. V is reduced by 2 bases and J by 0 bases, leaving a spacing of 1 base between them. The CDR3 measures 12 amino acids from cysteine to phenylalanine. Just CDR3 DNA is preserved here, 36 bases in frame from base 1. Taken from the germline V gene (reference sequence), the CDR1 and CDR2 loops are SEHNR and FQNEAQ. On a MiSeq, deep resolution sequencing aimed for a depth between 1 in 1 million and 1 in 200,000 T cells, with each clonotype covered around 10x on average. The immunoSEQ hsTCRB Kit was used to generate the TCR beta libraries. The published analysis was carried out like this. The data were analyzed with ImmunoSEQ Analyzer and ImmunoSEQ Data Assistant, and V, D and J gene assignments followed IMGT definitions. Clonality, which ranges from 0 to 1, was calculated by subtracting the normalized Shannon entropy of productive rearrangement frequencies from one. Public clonotype analysis was restricted to overrepresented clonotypes comprising at least 0.05% of each patient's repertoire. Repertoires from roughly 13 age-matched healthy donors in immuneACCESS were used as clonality controls. In its TCRdb copy, this immuneACCESS table keeps in-frame sequences only and misses some clones. Where compared with another copy, unresolved V genes explain less than half of these, and the others have no known cause. Clone size and the V and J calls come from that table; the DNA yielded D and trimming. This sample comprises 60,000 to 65,000 clones, 45% to 65% of them detected only once. In total, the top ten clones hold 14% to 15% of the sample.

The TCR was taken from a human donor with chronic lymphocytic leukemia. The specimen comprised PBMCs, sampled after 12 months of ibrutinib treatment. The rearrangement combines TRBV7-9 with TRBJ1-1; there is no confident call for the D gene. The CDR3 corresponds to CASSLMNTEAFF. At the DNA level, the sequence is TGTGCCAGCAGCTTAATGAACACTGAAGCTTTCTTT.